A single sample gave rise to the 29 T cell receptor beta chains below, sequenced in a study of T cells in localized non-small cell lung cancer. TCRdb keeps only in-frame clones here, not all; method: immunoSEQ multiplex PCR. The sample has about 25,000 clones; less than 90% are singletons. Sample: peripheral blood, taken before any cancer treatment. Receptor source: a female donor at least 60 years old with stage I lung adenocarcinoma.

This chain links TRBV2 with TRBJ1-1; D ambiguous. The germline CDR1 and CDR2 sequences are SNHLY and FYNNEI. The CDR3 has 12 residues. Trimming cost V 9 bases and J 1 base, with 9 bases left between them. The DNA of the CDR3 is TGTGCCAGTCATCTCAGGAACACTGAAGCTTTCTTT. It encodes CASHLRNTEAFF. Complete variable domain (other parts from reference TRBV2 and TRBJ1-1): EPEVTQTPSHQVTQMGQEVILRCVPISNHLYFYWYRQILGQKVEFLVSFYNNEISEKSEIFDDQFSVERPDGSNFTLKIRSTKLEDSAMYFCASHLRNTEAFFGQGTRLTVV.

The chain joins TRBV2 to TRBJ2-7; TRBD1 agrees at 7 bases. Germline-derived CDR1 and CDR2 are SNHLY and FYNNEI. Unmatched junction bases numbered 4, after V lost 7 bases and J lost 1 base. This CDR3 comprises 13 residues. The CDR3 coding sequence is TGTGCCAGCACCCGGGACAGTTCCTACGAGCAGTACTTC. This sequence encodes CASTRDSSYEQYF.

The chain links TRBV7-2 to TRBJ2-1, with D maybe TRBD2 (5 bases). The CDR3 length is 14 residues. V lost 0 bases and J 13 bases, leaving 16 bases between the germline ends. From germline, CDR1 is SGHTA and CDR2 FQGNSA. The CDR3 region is CASSLAMDSRRQFF. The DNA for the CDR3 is TGTGCCAGCAGCTTAGCGATGGACTCTCGGCGACAGTTCTTC.

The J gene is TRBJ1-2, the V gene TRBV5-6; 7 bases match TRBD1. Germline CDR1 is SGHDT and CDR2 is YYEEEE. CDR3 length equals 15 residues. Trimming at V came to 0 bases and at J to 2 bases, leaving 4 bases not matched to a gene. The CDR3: CASSLGPTGNYGYTF. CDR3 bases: TGTGCCAGCAGCTTGGGGCCGACAGGGAACTATGGCTACACCTTC.

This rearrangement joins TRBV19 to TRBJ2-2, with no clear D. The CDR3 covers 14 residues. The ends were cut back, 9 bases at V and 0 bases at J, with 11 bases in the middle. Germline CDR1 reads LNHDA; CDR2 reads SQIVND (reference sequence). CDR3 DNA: TGTGCCAGCAGGACCGTCTCGAACACCGGGGAGCTGTTTTTT. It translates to CASRTVSNTGELFF.

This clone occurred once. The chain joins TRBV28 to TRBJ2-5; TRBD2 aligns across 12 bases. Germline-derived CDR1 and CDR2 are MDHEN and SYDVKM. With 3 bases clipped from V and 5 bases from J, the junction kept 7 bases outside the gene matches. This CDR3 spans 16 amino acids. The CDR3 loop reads CASSLPLAGGGETQYF. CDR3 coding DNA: TGTGCCAGCAGTTTGCCGCTAGCGGGAGGGGGGGAGACCCAGTACTTC.

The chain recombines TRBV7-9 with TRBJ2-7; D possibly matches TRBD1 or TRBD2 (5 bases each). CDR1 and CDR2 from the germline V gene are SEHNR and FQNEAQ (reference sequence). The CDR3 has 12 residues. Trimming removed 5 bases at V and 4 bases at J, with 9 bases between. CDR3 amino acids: CASSPGAYEQYF. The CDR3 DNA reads TGTGCCAGCAGCCCCGGGGCGTACGAGCAGTACTTC.

The CDR3 spells CASSLTYGQGSYGYTF. The CDR3 nucleotides are TGCGCCAGCAGCTTGACCTATGGACAGGGAAGCTATGGCTACACCTTC. The J gene is TRBJ1-2, the V gene TRBV5-1; 8 nucleotides agree with TRBD1. Germline lookup yields CDR1 SGHRS and CDR2 YFSETQ. The CDR3 is made up of 16 amino acids. After removal of 1 base from V and 4 bases from J, the junction contained 9 bases not matched to a gene.

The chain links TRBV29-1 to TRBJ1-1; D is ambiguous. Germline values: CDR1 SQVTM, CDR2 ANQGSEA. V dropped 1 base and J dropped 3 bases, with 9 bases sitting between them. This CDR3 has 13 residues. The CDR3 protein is CSVEGPTYTEAFF. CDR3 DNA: TGCAGCGTTGAAGGTCCCACTTACACTGAAGCTTTCTTT.

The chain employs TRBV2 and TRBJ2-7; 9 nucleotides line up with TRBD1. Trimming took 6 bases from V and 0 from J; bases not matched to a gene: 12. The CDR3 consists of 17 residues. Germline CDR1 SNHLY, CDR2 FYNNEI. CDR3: CASSRLVMTGGSYEQYF. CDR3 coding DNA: TGTGCCAGCAGCAGACTTGTAATGACAGGGGGCTCCTACGAGCAGTACTTC.

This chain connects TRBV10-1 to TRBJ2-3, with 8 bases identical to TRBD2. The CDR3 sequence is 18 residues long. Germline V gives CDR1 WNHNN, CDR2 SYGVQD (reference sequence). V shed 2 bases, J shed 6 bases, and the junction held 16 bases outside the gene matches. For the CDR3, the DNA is TGCGCCAGCAGTGAGGAGATCCTTAGCGGGGAAAAGAGGGATACGCAGTATTTT. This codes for CASSEEILSGEKRDTQYF.

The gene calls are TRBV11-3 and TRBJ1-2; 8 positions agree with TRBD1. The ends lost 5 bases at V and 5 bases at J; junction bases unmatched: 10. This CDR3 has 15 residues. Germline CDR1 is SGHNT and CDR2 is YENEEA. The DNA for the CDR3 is TGTGCCAGCAGCCCAAGACAGGGGTGGCCATATGGCTACACCTTC. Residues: CASSPRQGWPYGYTF.

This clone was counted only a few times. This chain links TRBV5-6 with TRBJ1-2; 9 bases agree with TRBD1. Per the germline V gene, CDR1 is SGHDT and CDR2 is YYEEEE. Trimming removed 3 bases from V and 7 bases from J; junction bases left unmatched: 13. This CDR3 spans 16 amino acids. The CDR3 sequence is CASSYSGTGKVAGYTF. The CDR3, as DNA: TGTGCCAGCAGCTACAGCGGGACAGGGAAGGTGGCTGGCTACACCTTC.

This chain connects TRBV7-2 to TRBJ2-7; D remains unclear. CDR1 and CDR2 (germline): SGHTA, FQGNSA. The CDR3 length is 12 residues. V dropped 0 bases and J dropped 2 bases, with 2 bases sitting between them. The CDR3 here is CASSLAAYEQYF. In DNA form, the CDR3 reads TGTGCCAGCAGCTTAGCCGCCTACGAGCAGTACTTC. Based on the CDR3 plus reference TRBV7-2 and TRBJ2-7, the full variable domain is GAGVSQSPSNKVTEKGKDVELRCDPISGHTALYWYRQSLGQGLEFLIYFQGNSAPDKSGLPSDRFSAERTGGSVSTLTIQRTQQEDSAVYLCASSLAAYEQYFGPGTRLTVT.

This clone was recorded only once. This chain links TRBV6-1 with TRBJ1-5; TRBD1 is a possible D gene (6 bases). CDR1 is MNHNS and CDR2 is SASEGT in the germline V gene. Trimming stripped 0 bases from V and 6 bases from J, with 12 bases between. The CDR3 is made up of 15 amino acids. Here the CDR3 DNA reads TGTGCCAGCAGTGAAGCGCGGGGCAGGGGTCAGCCCCAGCATTTT. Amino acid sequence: CASSEARGRGQPQHF.

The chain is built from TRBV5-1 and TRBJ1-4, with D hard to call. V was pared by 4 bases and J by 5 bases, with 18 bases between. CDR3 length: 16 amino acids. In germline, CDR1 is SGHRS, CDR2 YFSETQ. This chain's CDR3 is CASSRTVRTGNEKLFF. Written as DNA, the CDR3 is TGCGCCAGCAGCCGAACGGTCCGGACGGGGAATGAAAAACTGTTTTTT.

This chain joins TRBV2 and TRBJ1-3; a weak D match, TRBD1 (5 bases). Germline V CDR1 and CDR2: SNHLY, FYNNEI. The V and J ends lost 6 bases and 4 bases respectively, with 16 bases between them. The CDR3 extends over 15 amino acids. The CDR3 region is CASSELAGRGNTIYF. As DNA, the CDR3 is TGTGCCAGCAGCGAGCTAGCGGGGCGCGGAAACACCATATATTTT. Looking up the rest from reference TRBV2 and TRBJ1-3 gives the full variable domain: EPEVTQTPSHQVTQMGQEVILRCVPISNHLYFYWYRQILGQKVEFLVSFYNNEISEKSEIFDDQFSVERPDGSNFTLKIRSTKLEDSAMYFCASSELAGRGNTIYFGEGSWLTVV.

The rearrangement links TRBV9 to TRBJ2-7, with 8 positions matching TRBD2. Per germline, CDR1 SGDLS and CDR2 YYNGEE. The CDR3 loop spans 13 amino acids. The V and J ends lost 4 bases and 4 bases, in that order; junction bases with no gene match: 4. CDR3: CASSLAGTYEQYF. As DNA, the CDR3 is TGTGCCAGCAGCCTAGCGGGCACTTACGAGCAGTACTTC.

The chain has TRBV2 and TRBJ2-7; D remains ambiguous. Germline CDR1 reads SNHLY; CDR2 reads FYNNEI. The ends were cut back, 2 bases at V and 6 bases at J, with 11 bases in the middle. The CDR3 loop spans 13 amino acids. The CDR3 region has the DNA TGTGCCAGCAGTGAATCGGGTCGAGCCGAGCAGTACTTC. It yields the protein CASSESGRAEQYF.

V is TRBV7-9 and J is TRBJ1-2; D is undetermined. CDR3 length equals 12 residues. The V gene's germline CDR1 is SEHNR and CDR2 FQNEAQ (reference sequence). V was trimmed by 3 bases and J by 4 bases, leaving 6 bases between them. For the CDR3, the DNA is TGTGCCAGCAGCTTTCTAGCCTATGGCTACACCTTC. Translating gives CASSFLAYGYTF.

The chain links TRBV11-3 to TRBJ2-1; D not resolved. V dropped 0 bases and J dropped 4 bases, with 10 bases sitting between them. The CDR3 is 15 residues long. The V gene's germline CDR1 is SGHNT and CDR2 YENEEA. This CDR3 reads CASSLEELPYNEQFF. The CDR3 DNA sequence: TGTGCCAGCAGCTTAGAGGAACTGCCATACAATGAGCAGTTCTTC.

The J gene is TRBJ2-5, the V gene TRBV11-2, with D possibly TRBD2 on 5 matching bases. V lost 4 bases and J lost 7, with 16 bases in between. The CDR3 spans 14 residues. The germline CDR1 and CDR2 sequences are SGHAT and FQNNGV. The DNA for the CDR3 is TGTGCCAGCAGCTCCGGTGCCGAGGGCGGGACCCAGTACTTC. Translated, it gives CASSSGAEGGTQYF.

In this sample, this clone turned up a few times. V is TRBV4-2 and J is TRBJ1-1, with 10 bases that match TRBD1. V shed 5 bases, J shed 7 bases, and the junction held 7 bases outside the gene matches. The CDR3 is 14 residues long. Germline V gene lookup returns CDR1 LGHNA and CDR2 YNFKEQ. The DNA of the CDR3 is TGTGCCAGCAGCGCGACAGGGGGCAGGGATGAAGCTTTCTTT. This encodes CASSATGGRDEAFF.

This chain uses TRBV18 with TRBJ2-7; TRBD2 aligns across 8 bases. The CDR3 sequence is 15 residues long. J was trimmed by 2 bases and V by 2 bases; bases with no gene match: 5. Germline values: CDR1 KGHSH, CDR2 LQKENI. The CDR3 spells CASSPAGGGPYEQYF. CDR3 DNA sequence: TGTGCCAGCTCACCAGCGGGGGGTGGCCCCTACGAGCAGTACTTC.

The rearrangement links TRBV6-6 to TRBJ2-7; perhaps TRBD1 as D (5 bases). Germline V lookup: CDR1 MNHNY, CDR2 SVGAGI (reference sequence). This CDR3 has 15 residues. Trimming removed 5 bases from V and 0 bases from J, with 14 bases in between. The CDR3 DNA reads TGTGCCAGCAGTGGAATCAAGGGGTACTCCTACGAGCAGTACTTC. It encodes CASSGIKGYSYEQYF.

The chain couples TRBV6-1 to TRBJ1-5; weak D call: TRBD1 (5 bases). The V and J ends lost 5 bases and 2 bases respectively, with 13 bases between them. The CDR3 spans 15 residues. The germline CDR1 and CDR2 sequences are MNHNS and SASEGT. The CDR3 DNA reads TGTGCCAGCAGTTTTGCGGGGGGGGGCAATCAGCCCCAGCATTTT. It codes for CASSFAGGGNQPQHF.

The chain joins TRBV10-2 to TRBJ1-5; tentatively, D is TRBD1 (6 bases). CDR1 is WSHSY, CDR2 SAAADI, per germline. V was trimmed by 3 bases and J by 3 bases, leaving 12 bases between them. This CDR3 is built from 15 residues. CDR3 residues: CASSERGGSNQPQHF. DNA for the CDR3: TGCGCCAGCAGTGAAAGGGGGGGATCCAATCAGCCCCAGCATTTT.

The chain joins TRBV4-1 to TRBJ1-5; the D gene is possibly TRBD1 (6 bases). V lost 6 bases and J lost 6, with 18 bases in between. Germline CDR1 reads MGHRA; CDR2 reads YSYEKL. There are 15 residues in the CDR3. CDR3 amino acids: CASRLDFTGIQPQHF. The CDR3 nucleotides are TGCGCCAGCAGACTAGACTTCACAGGGATTCAGCCCCAGCATTTT.

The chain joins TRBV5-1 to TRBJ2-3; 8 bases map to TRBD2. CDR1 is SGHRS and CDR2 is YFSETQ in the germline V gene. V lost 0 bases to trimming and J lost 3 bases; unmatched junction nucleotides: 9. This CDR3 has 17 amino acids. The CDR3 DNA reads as TGCGCCAGCAGCTTGGAGGGAACGGGGGGGCCAACAGATACGCAGTATTTT. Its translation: CASSLEGTGGPTDTQYF.